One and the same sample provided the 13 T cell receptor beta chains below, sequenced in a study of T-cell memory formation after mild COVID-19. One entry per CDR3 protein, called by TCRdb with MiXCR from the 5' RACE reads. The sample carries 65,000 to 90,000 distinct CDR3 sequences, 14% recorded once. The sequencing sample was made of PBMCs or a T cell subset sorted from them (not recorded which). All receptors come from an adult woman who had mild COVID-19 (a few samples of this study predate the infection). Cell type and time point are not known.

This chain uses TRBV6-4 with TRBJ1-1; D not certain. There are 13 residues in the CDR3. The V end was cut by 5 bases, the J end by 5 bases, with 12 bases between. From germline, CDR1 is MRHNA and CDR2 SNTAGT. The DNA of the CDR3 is TGTGCCAGCAGTATATCAGGAAAAACTGAAGCTTTCTTT. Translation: CASSISGKTEAFF.

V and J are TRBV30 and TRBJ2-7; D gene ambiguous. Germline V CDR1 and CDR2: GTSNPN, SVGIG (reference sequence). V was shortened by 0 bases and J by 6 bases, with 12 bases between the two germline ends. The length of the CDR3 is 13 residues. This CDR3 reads CAWSVGRATEQYF. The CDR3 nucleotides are TGTGCCTGGAGTGTAGGTCGAGCGACCGAGCAGTACTTC.

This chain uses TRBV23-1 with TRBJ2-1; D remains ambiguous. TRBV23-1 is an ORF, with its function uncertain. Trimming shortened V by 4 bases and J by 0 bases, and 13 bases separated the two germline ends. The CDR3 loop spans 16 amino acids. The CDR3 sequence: CASSPTGLGSYNEQFF. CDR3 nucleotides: TGCGCCAGCAGTCCTACTGGCTTAGGCTCCTACAATGAGCAGTTCTTC.

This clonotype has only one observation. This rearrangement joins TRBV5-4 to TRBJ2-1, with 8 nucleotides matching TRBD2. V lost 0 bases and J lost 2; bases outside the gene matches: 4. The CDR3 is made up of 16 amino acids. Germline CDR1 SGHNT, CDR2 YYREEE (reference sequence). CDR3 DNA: TGTGCCAGCAGCTTGGAGCCGGGACTAGCCTACAATGAGCAGTTCTTC. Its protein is CASSLEPGLAYNEQFF.

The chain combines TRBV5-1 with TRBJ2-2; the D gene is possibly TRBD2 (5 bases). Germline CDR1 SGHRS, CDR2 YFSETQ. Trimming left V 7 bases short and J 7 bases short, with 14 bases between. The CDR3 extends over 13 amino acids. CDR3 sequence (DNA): TGCGCCAGCTTCGAGGGATCGGGCGGGGAGCTGTTTTTT. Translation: CASFEGSGGELFF.

The CDR3 region is CASSLRDVALAFF. CDR3 coding DNA: TGTGCCAGCAGCTTGCGGGACGTCGCTCTAGCTTTCTTT. The chain uses TRBV5-6 and TRBJ1-1, with D possibly being TRBD1 (5 bases). The CDR3 consists of 13 residues. CDR1 is SGHDT and CDR2 is YYEEEE in the germline V gene. Trimming stripped 1 base from V and 10 bases from J, with 14 bases between.

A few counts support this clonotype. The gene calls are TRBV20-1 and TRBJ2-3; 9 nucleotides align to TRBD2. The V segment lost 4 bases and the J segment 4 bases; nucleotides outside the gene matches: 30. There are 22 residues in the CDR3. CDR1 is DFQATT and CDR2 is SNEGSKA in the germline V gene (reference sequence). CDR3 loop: CSAKTWDSADYLAGVGPDTQYF. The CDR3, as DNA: TGCAGTGCTAAGACCTGGGACAGCGCCGACTATTTAGCGGGAGTGGGGCCAGATACGCAGTATTTT.

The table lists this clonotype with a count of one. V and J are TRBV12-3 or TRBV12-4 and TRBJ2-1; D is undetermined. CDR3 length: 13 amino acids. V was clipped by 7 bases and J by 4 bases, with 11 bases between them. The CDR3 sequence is CASNRDRYNEQFF. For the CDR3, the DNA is TGTGCCAGCAACCGTGACCGATACAATGAGCAGTTCTTC.

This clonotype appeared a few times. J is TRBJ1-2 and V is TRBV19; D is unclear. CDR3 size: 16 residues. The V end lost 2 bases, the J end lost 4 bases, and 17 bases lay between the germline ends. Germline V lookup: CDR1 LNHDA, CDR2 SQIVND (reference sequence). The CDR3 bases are TGTGCCAGTAGTATATTCGTGAGCACCGACCTCTATGGCTACACCTTC. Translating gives CASSIFVSTDLYGYTF.

CDR3 nucleotides: TGCGCCAGCAGCCTGGCCCAGGTTTATAGCAATCAGCCCCAGCATTTT. It codes for CASSLAQVYSNQPQHF. The chain employs TRBV4-1 and TRBJ1-5, with D unclear. CDR3 length: 16 amino acids. In germline, CDR1 is MGHRA, CDR2 YSYEKL. V lost 4 bases and J lost 0, with 13 bases in between.

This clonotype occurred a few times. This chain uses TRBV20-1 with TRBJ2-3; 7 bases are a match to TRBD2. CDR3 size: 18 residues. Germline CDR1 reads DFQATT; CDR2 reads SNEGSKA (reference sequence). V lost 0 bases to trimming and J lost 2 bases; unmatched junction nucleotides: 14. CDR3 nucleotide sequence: TGCAGTGCTAGAGATTTGGGCGGGAGTTACCGTATCACAGATACGCAGTATTTT. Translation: CSARDLGGSYRITDTQYF.

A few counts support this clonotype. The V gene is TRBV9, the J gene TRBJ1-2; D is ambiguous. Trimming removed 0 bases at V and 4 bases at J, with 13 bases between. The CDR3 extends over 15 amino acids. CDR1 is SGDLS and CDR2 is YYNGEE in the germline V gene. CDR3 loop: CASSVAGNLIYGYTF. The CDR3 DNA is TGTGCCAGCAGCGTAGCGGGTAATTTAATCTATGGCTACACCTTC.

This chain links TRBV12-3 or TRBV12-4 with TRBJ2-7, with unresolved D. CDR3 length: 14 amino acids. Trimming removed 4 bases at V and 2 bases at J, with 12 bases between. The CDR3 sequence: CASSWAEEPYEQYF. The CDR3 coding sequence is TGTGCCAGCAGTTGGGCGGAAGAACCCTACGAGCAGTACTTC.